This entry is about one TCR beta chain. The antigen it binds to is not known. There are no base qualities to consult, and no much larger clone falls within one base. Genomic DNA was isolated from the sorted cells so that the TCRbeta CDR3 region could be sequenced. TCRbeta CDR3 regions were sequenced using the immunoSEQ Assay. Not all clones reach the TCRdb copy of this immuneACCESS table, which keeps in-frame sequences only. Checked studies attribute under half of the gap to unresolved V genes and leave the rest unexplained. The sample has roughly 70,000 clones on record, about nine tenths of them singletons. The leading ten clones occupy roughly 8% of the sample. The data were taken from a study of OX40 agonist ivuxolimab in advanced cancers. General notes on the study: Ivuxolimab was an agonistic, fully human IgG2 monoclonal antibody directed against OX40 (CD134), a costimulatory receptor. A male proportion of around 81% and a mean age of around 60 years, ranging from 23 to 79, were recorded for the dose-escalation cohort. Intravenous ivuxolimab was administered to patients every 2 weeks at six dose levels: 0.01, 0.1, 0.3, 1.5, 3 and 10 mg/kg. Of the approximately 54 patients in dose escalation, about 20 had hepatocellular carcinoma, roughly 15 had melanoma, 9 had renal cell carcinoma and 9 had head and neck cancer. The point of sequencing TCRbeta in the periphery was to test whether ivuxolimab changed TCR sequence diversity and drove clonal T-cell expansion. Prior anti-PD-1, anti-PD-L1 or anti-CTLA-4 therapy was permitted, and roughly two fifths of dose-escalation patients had received checkpoint inhibitors. The paper covers the monotherapy dose-escalation part of the phase I ivuxolimab trial, which included N of about 51 patients. Partial responses were achieved by three dose-escalation patients, of whom one had hepatocellular carcinoma and two had cutaneous melanoma.

Findings and caveats that apply to the study as a whole: Low levels of normalized T-cell clonal expansion were also seen in some nonresponding patients. On average, CD8+ T cells showed more expanded clones than CD4+ T cells after ivuxolimab. In the 0.1-3.0 mg/kg groups, partial responders were among the patients with the lowest normalized peripheral clonal expansion, particularly in CD8+ T cells. Clonal expansion of both CD4+ and CD8+ blood T cells was observed from baseline to week 6 at doses 0.1 to 3.0 mg/kg. The antigen specificity of the peripheral T cells that underwent clonal expansion was not determined.

The trial excluded patients who had a history of autoimmune disease or who were on systemic immunosuppression. Peripheral blood for TCR sequencing was collected from all dose cohorts at baseline, on cycle 4 day 1, and on cycle 7 day 1. Samples came from an open-label, multicenter, first-in-human phase I dose-escalation trial of ivuxolimab. Adults with locally advanced or metastatic melanoma, renal cell carcinoma, hepatocellular carcinoma or head and neck squamous cell carcinoma were enrolled in the trial. Before TCR sequencing, CD4+ T cells and CD8+ T cells were sorted from peripheral blood as separate populations. As encoded in the germline V gene (reference sequence), CDR1 is SGHNT while CDR2 is YYREEE. V loses 2 bases at its end and J loses 7 bases; junction bases beyond the gene matches: 9. The CDR3 runs 14 amino acids, cysteine and phenylalanine included. The entry retains the CDR3 DNA only, 42 bases that are in frame from base 1.

Recombination linked TRBV5-4 to TRBJ2-7, with 7 bases matching TRBD2. The sample was CD4+ or CD8+ T cells sorted from blood, taken in a trial of the OX40 agonist ivuxolimab. The TCR originated in an adult with an advanced solid tumor such as melanoma, head and neck, liver or kidney cancer. This receptor has the CDR3 CASSLRDYGGEQYF. The bases are TGTGCCAGCAGCTTACGGGATTACGGGGGGGAGCAGTACTTC.